This T cell receptor beta chain emerged from a study of blood T cell repertoires in COVID-19. Here immunoSEQ multiplex PCR was the method, and the copy in TCRdb shows in-frame clones only, minus some. Of over 400,000 clones listed, 88% are singletons. There are 21 residues in the CDR3. Trimming left V 3 bases short and J 0 bases short, with 24 bases between. Germline values: CDR1 MNHEY, CDR2 SMNVEV (reference sequence). The chain combines TRBV27 with TRBJ2-6, with D unclear. The sample consisted of PBMCs or T cells enriched from blood (not recorded which). The source is a woman aged 55 to 70 who had recovered from COVID-19. CDR3 nucleotide sequence: TGTGCCAGCAGTTTTCACATCCAGGTACTGCCATCTGTCTCTGGGGCCAACGTCCTGACTTTC. It encodes CASSFHIQVLPSVSGANVLTF. Using reference TRBV27 and TRBJ2-6 for the parts outside the CDR3, the full variable domain is EAQVTQNPRYLITVTGKKLTVTCSQNMNHEYMSWYRQDPGLGLRQIYYSMNVEVTDKGDVPEGYKVSRKEKRNFPLILESPSPNQTSLYFCASSFHIQVLPSVSGANVLTFGAGSRLTVL.